The clone carrying this T cell receptor (beta chain) was counted a single time. This sample stems from a study of blood T cell repertoires in COVID-19. Study-level background: The United States, Italy and Spain were the sources of the acute and convalescent COVID-19 samples. Sources were T cells, B-cell-depleted T cells, or PBMCs; the material itself was cDNA or gDNA.

V was pared by 0 bases and J by 5 bases, with 10 bases between. Germline-derived CDR1 and CDR2 are SNHLY and FYNNEI. CDR3 size: 14 residues. Original methodology: Cell counts per sample came from amplifying reference gene primers. The assay was immunoSEQ multiplex PCR, and TCRdb's table has in-frame clones only and misses some. V and J calls and clone size are copied from that table; D and trimming were computed from the DNA. The sample has a few hundred thousand clones, approximately 86% seen once. This receptor was taken from a human donor in a cohort sampled during active COVID-19. The sample taken for sequencing was peripheral blood. The chain has TRBV2 and TRBJ1-2; D possibly corresponds to TRBD1 (6 bases). The CDR3 DNA reads TGTGCCAGCAGTGAAGCCGGGGGGGCGTATGGCTACACCTTC. Protein product: CASSEAGGAYGYTF.